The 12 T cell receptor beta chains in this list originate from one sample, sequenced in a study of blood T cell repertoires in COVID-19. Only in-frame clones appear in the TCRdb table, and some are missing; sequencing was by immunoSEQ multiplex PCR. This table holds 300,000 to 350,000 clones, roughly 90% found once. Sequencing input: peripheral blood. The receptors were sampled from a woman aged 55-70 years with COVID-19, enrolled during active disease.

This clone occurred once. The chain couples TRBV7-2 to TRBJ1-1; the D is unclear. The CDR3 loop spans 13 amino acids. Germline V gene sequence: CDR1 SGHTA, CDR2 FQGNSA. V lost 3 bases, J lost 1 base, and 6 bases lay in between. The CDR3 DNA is TGTGCCAGCAGCTTGAGCCGGAACACTGAAGCTTTCTTT. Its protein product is CASSLSRNTEAFF.

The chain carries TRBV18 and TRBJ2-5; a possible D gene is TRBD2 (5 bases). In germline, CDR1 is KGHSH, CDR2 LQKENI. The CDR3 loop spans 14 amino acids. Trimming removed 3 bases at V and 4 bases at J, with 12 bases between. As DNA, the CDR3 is TGTGCCAGCTCACCGCCGCCCCGGGGAGAGACCCAGTACTTC. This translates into CASSPPPRGETQYF.

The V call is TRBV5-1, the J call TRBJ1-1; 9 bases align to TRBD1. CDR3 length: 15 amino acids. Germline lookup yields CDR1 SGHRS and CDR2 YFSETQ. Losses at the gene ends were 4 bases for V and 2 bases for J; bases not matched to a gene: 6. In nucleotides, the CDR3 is TGCGCCAGCAGCAACACAGGGGGCAGTAACACTGAAGCTTTCTTT. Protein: CASSNTGGSNTEAFF. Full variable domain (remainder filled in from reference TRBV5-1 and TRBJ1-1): KAGVTQTPRYLIKTRGQQVTLSCSPISGHRSVSWYQQTPGQGLQFLFEYFSETQRNKGNFPGRFSGRQFSNSRSEMNVSTLELGDSALYLCASSNTGGSNTEAFFGQGTRLTVV.

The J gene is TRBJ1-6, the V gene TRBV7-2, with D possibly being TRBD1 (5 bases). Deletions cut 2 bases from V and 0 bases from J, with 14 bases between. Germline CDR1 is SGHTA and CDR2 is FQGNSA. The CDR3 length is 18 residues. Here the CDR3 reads CASSLMGGVSSYNSPLHF. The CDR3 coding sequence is TGTGCCAGCAGCTTAATGGGGGGAGTAAGCTCCTATAATTCACCCCTCCACTTT. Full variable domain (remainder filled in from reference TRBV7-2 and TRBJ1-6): GAGVSQSPSNKVTEKGKDVELRCDPISGHTALYWYRQSLGQGLEFLIYFQGNSAPDKSGLPSDRFSAERTGGSVSTLTIQRTQQEDSAVYLCASSLMGGVSSYNSPLHFGNGTRLTVT.

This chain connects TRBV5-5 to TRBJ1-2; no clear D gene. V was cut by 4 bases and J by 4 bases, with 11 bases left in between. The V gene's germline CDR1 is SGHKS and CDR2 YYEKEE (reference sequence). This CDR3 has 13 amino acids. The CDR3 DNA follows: TGTGCCAGCAGCCAGAGGCCAAGCTATGGCTACACCTTC. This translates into CASSQRPSYGYTF.

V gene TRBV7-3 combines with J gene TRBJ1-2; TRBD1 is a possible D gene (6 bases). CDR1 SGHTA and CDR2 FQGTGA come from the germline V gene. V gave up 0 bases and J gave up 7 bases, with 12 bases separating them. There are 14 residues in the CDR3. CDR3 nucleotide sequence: TGTGCCAGCAGCTTAACGCAGGGGTTGGTTGGCTACACCTTC. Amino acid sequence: CASSLTQGLVGYTF.

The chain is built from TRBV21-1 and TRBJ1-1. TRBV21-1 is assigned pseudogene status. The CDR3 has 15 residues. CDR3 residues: CASSCPASTQTEAFF. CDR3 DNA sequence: TGTGCCAGCAGCTGCCCCGCCTCTACCCAAACTGAAGCTTTCTTT.

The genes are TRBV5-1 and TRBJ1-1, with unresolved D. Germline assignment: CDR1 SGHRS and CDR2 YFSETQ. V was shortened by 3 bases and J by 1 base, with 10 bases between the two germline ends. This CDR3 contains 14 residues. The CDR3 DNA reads TGCGCCAGCAGCTCCGGGTCTAGGAACACTGAAGCTTTCTTT. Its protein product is CASSSGSRNTEAFF.

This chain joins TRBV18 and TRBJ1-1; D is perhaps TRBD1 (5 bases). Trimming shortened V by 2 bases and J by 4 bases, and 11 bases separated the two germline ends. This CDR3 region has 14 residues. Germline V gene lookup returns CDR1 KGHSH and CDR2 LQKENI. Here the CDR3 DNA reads TGTGCCAGCTCACCAATTGGGGCCTTCACTGAAGCTTTCTTT. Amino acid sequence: CASSPIGAFTEAFF.

CDR3 sequence (DNA): TGTGCCAGCAGCTTGGGCCCCTCGGCTCAGGGGAACTATGGCTACACCTTC. This translates into CASSLGPSAQGNYGYTF. The rearrangement uses TRBV5-4 and TRBJ1-2; weak D call: TRBD1 (6 bases). The CDR3 contains 17 residues. Germline V gene sequence: CDR1 SGHNT, CDR2 YYREEE (reference sequence). V was shortened by 0 bases and J by 2 bases, with 17 bases between the two germline ends.

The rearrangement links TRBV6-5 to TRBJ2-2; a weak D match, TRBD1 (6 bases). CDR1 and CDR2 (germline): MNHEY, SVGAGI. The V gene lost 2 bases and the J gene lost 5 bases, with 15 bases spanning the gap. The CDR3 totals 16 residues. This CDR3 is CASSYAPGHGTGELFF. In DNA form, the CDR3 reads TGTGCCAGCAGTTACGCTCCGGGACATGGGACCGGGGAGCTGTTTTTT.

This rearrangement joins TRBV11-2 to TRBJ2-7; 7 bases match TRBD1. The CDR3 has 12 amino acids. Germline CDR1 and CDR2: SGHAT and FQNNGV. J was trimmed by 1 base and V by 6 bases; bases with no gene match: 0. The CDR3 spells CASRDRSYEQYF. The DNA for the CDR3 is TGTGCCAGCAGGGACAGGTCCTACGAGCAGTACTTC.